This T cell receptor (beta chain) was sequenced for a study of cytomegalovirus exposure and HLA in healthy donors (dated 2017 in TCRdb). Describing the broader study: An earlier analysis of more than 550 of the donors reported under 300 Gb of sequence data and 117 million unique TCR beta sequences obtained from 150 million to 200 million T cells. In addition to the first cohort of 650 to 750 subjects, a separate validation cohort of approximately 130 different subjects was used. All discovery cohort repertoires had been generated on a single sequencing platform. An early release that covered about 600 HLA-typed donors contained about 300 gigabases of sequencing data and 75 million to 100 million unique TCR sequences. About 5 DR-DQ haplotypes were handled as single units for association and clustering, since linkage in the cohort was strong. In a later analysis, previously published TCR beta repertoires from roughly 710 donors were re-analyzed and high-resolution HLA genotyping was added so that TCR occurrence patterns could be studied. The study combined high-throughput TCR immunosequencing, statistical association of individual TCRs with disease status, and machine learning to predict cytomegalovirus infection status. The aim of the study was to test whether cataloging public T cell receptors could identify signatures of past pathogen exposure. The T cell repertoires of under 700 subjects were profiled by immunosequencing and related to cytomegalovirus serostatus. An earlier analysis of some 500 of the donors used high-throughput TCR beta sequencing to judge whether each TCR beta V gene segment behaved as functional or pseudogenic. Of the roughly 430 genotyped donors, 81% fell in the genetic ancestry cluster associated with self-reported Caucasian donors. Class I and class II HLA loci were covered by the typing at four-digit resolution. The later analysis used no new phenotypic data to find candidate immune exposures, relying instead on TCR beta sequences and their occurrence across donors. Typing coverage varied by locus: 629-630 donors for A, B, C, DRB1 and DQB1; roughly 520 for DQA1; around 610 for DPA1; roughly 470 for DPB1. A later genetic analysis used genome-wide SNP genotypes for about 60% of the 666 donors, treating that subset as a discovery cohort. On average, about 200,000 unique TCR beta nucleotide sequences were sequenced per donor among several hundred genotyped donors of the cohort, with roughly 20% of those sequences being non-productive. Donor age, sex, ethnicity and CMV serostatus were collected together with the repertoire data.

In total, about 650 healthy bone marrow donors made up the cohort. Cohort members were all nominally healthy when sampled, although unrecorded immune exposures were likely present. The donor was CMV seronegative and belonged to the group of 320 or so seronegative cohort members. Every donor gave a peripheral blood sample, and the peripheral blood mononuclear cells from that sample were used for TCR beta sequencing. The Qiagen DNeasy Blood Extraction Kit was used to extract genomic DNA from the blood cell samples. Study-wide conclusions, independent of this receptor: An earlier analysis of some 590 of the donors showed that most TCR beta V segments appeared in productive rearrangements either about 90% or about 30% of the time, which broadly matched IMGT annotations. A further reported finding was that TCR beta sequences accurately predicted the HLA-A and HLA-B alleles for most subjects in the first cohort. A later analysis reported that several top co-occurrence clusters appeared linked to parvovirus B19, influenza, CMV and Epstein-Barr virus. Some IMGT-functional V segments, including TRBV6-2 and TRBV6-3, could not be told apart with the 87-base-pair reads, so those segments were excluded. The study gave a list of under 200 TCR beta chains associated with cytomegalovirus. In a later analysis, TCR association rates were found to vary across HLA loci, with the most associated TCRs seen for DRB1 alleles and the fewest for HLA-C alleles. In both the original and validation cohorts, the classifier was reported to diagnose cytomegalovirus status with high specificity and sensitivity. A later analysis associated some 17,000 TCR beta sequences with specific HLA alleles at a false discovery rate of 0.05. The authors suggested that the approach could potentially be generalized to other disease states and immunological phenotypes. In vitro tests confirmed that three of the cytomegalovirus-associated TCR beta chains recognize cytomegalovirus antigens. A later genetic analysis associated a missense DCLRE1C variant with V-gene and J-gene trimming of TCR beta chains, and an independent cohort replicated the association. In a later analysis, HLA-associated TCR beta chains showed more clonal expansion and lower generation probabilities than non-associated chains that were equally common. Sequencing depth was assumed to be roughly uniform across donors in the presence/absence analyses, though that assumption may not hold. According to a later analysis, most CMV-associated TCR beta chains appeared to be HLA-restricted, and the HLA associations seemed to be driven largely by CMV exposure. The only immune exposure information available for the cohort was CMV serostatus. Correlated functional status among segregating V segments might be attributable to linkage disequilibrium, but an unknown experimental factor could not be ruled out. A cluster of highly shared sequence variants was judged likely to represent a technical artifact of the sequencing pipeline. Because HLA typing was unavailable for some donors at each locus, only the typed subset was used in association tests. In a later genetic analysis, fewer N-insertions in productive TCRs were reported among donors in an Asian-associated ancestry cluster than the roughly 700-donor mean. Because counts were too low, about 18 rarely observed V segments, including chromosome 9 orphons, were excluded from the earlier analysis of several hundred of the donors. Across donors, most TCR sequences were observed very rarely, whereas some public TCRs were present in many individuals. Strong co-occurrence of HLA alleles, especially DR and DQ, made assigning TCR associations to individual alleles difficult. In this cohort, only TCR beta chains were sequenced, and detectable features were limited by the absence of alpha or paired-chain data.

The library was generated by the immunoSEQ multiplex PCR assay. A mixture of 60 forward primers for TCR Vbeta segments and 13 reverse primers for TCR Jbeta segments was used in the multiplex PCR. Amplification of the CDR3 region of rearranged TCR beta genes was performed with a multiplex PCR assay on genomic DNA. On the Illumina HiSeq System, the amplified TCR beta libraries were sequenced as 87-base-pair reads. Processing in the source paper ran as follows. A later analysis counted approximately 74 million unique TCR beta chains across the 700 or so repertoires, and some 11 million of these chains were shared by at least two donors. Raw reads were error-corrected and collapsed into unique sequences by a nearest-neighbor algorithm in which closely related sequences were merged to remove PCR and sequencing errors. Alignment of CDR3 sequences to IMGT reference sequences was used to assign V, D and J gene segments. For a sequence to be retained, a match of at least six nucleotides was required to both a V gene segment and a J gene segment. A rearrangement was called productive if the CDR3 had no stop codons and remained in frame with V and J, and every other rearrangement was called non-productive. Following IMGT convention, CDR3 was defined as the stretch from the second conserved V-encoded cysteine to the conserved J-encoded phenylalanine. In an earlier analysis of more than 550 of the donors, sequences lacking an unambiguous match to a single V gene segment were excluded. In an earlier analysis of several hundred of the donors, V segments were called functional above 56.7% productive rearrangements and were called segregating when the between-donor standard deviation exceeded 5%. A statistical classification framework was developed to diagnose cytomegalovirus status using the catalog of TCR beta chain sequences. In a later analysis, V and J genes were assigned by comparing TCR nucleotide sequences against IMGT/GENE-DB human TR gene sequences. In a later analysis, CDR3 sequences and most-parsimonious VDJ recombination scenarios were assigned using the TCRdist pipeline. In a later analysis, each TCR beta chain was defined by its CDR3 amino acid sequence together with its V-gene family, and reads lacking a unique V-gene family were excluded. In a later analysis, around 650 highly shared, low-generation-probability nucleotide sequences were removed to address suspected cross-contamination and a sequencing artifact. In a later analysis, a clonal expansion index for each public chain was calculated from normalized within-repertoire ranks of inferred template counts. In a later analysis, generation probabilities were computed with a VDJ recombination model fitted to out-of-frame rearrangements, and the resulting probabilities were checked against IGoR. A later analysis scored TCR-TCR, TCR-HLA and TCR-CMV co-occurrence with hypergeometric tests, applying a repertoire-size bias correction to TCR pairs. False discovery rates were estimated in a later analysis by permuting HLA or CMV assignments 20 times. In a later analysis, co-occurring TCRs were grouped using DBSCAN, and TCRdist sequence similarity was added for clustering within HLA-allele-positive subsets. Repertoires with fewer than 30,000 or more than 120,000 public chains, plus five repertoires with anomalous nucleotide sharing, were excluded from co-occurrence clustering. The table comes from immuneACCESS by way of TCRdb, which keeps in-frame sequences with V and J called. Part of the clones is missing from these tables; in studies checked, under half for an unresolved V gene and the rest for unknown reasons. V, J and clone size are taken as reported in that table, and D and trimming were inferred from the DNA itself. For this sample the table gives some 190,000 clones, of which approximately 80% were detected only once. Of the sample, around 1.6% falls within the top ten clones.

Concerning this clone: The specificity of this receptor is unknown. No base quality values were provided; no much bigger clone lies one nucleotide off.

V and J are trimmed by 4 bases and 4 bases, and the gene matches miss 5 bases of the junction. CDR1 and CDR2, looked up from the germline V gene, are SGHTS and YDEGEE. The CDR3 runs 14 amino acids, cysteine and phenylalanine included. Only the CDR3 region is kept as DNA, spanning 42 bases read in frame from base 1. The V gene is TRBV5-8 and the J gene is TRBJ1-2; 9 middle bases align to TRBD1. This clonotype was sampled from a man aged 18 to 29 in good health and CMV-seronegative. The material sequenced was PBMCs. This receptor carries the CDR3 CASSPRTGAYGYTF. The DNA reads TGTGCCAGCAGCCCCCGGACAGGGGCCTATGGCTACACCTTC.